The rows below give T cell receptor beta chains drawn from one sample of a study of a mutant IDH1 vaccine in newly diagnosed glioma. Repertoires were generated with immunoSEQ multiplex PCR, while TCRdb's copy carries only in-frame clones and drops some. The repertoire holds some 23,000 clones, with 93% as singletons. The material sequenced was PBMCs, taken from a glioma patient treated with radiotherapy, temozolomide or both. The receptors come from a man aged 35 to 55 with glioma. The CDR3 runs from the conserved cysteine through the conserved F or W. Fields, in order: V gene, J gene, D gene, clone size, CDR3 DNA, CDR3 protein. D genes are given only for firm matches. A clone size is listed for some rows: how often the clone was seen (once, few, many), or a class if it is expanded.

TRBV30	TRBJ1-2	NA	NA	TGTGCCTGGAGTACACTAAAAGCTAACTATGGCTACACCTTC	CAWSTLKANYGYTF
TRBV5-6	TRBJ1-5	NA	NA	TGTGCCAGCAGCTTGGGGCAGAGCCGCAATCAGCCCCAGCATTTT	CASSLGQSRNQPQHF
TRBV4-3	TRBJ1-1	NA	once	TGCGCCAGCAGCCAAGATCCCTTGGCAGATTTCCATGAAGCTTTCTTT	CASSQDPLADFHEAFF
TRBV11-2	TRBJ2-1	NA	NA	TGTGCCAGCAGCGCGGGCCACGAGCGACCGCACAATGAGCAGTTCTTC	CASSAGHERPHNEQFF
TRBV6-4	TRBJ2-1	TRBD2	NA	TGTGCCAGCAGTGACTCGAGCGGGGGGGCCAATGAGCAGTTCTTC	CASSDSSGGANEQFF
TRBV4-2	TRBJ2-1	NA	NA	TGTGCCAGCAGCCAGACGGGAGCTACGAATGAGCAGTTCTTC	CASSQTGATNEQFF
TRBV30	TRBJ1-5	NA	NA	TGTGCCTGGAGCGAGGGAGGAACGGCCCAGCATTTT	CAWSEGGTAQHF
TRBV7-3	TRBJ1-1	NA	NA	TGTGCCAGCAGCTTCGGGGCGACGACTGAAGCTTTCTTT	CASSFGATTEAFF
TRBV11-2	TRBJ2-7	NA	NA	TGTGCCAGCAGCCCAAAGGAACACGTCGAGCAGTACTTC	CASSPKEHVEQYF
TRBV11-2	TRBJ1-3	NA	NA	TGTGCCAGCAGTCGGACAGTCCTCTCTGGAAACACCATATATTTT	CASSRTVLSGNTIYF
TRBV5-6	TRBJ1-5	NA	once	TGTGCCAGCAGCTCCAAAGCGGGTTTCCTTAGCAATCAGCCCCAGCATTTT	CASSSKAGFLSNQPQHF
TRBV5-6	TRBJ1-2	NA	NA	TGTGCCAGCAGCTTGGGGCAGTTCCCCTATGGCTACACCTTC	CASSLGQFPYGYTF
TRBV13	TRBJ2-5	TRBD2	few	TGTGCCAGCAGCGGCGGACTAGCGGGGGTAGGGGAGACCCAGTACTTC	CASSGGLAGVGETQYF
TRBV30	TRBJ2-7	TRBD1	once	TGTGCCTACGGGACAGGGATCGACGAGCAGTACTTC	CAYGTGIDEQYF
TRBV11-2	TRBJ2-7	NA	NA	TGTGCCAGCAGCTTCGGGACTGAGGCCTACGAGCAGTACTTC	CASSFGTEAYEQYF
TRBV27	TRBJ2-7	TRBD2	NA	TGTGCCAGCAGTCTGGGACTAGCGGGGTACGAGCAGTACTTC	CASSLGLAGYEQYF
TRBV11-2	TRBJ2-7	TRBD2	NA	TGTGCCAGCAGGGCTACTAGCGGGGGGGCCTACGAGCAGTACTTC	CASRATSGGAYEQYF
TRBV18	TRBJ2-1	TRBD2	NA	TGTGCCAGCTCACCACTAGCGGGAGGGGACAATGAGCAGTTCTTC	CASSPLAGGDNEQFF
TRBV27	TRBJ1-4	NA	NA	TGTGCCAGCAGTTTCAGGGGCGGGGGGCCTAATGAAAAACTGTTTTTT	CASSFRGGGPNEKLFF
TRBV11-2	TRBJ2-7	TRBD2	NA	TGTGCCAGCAGTGGAGCCCTAGCGGGGGCGGGGGAGCAGTACTTC	CASSGALAGAGEQYF
TRBV28	TRBJ1-5	TRBD1	NA	TGTGCCAGCCTACGAGTGGGGACAGGGGGTGCACAGCCCCAGCATTTT	CASLRVGTGGAQPQHF
TRBV4-3	TRBJ2-7	NA	NA	TGCGCCAGCAGCCAAGATACGGGGACCTACGAGCAGTACTTC	CASSQDTGTYEQYF
TRBV10-3	TRBJ2-7	TRBD1	NA	TGTGCCATCAGTGAGTCTCGTGGGACAGGGTACGAGCAGTACTTC	CAISESRGTGYEQYF
TRBV11-2	TRBJ1-2	NA	NA	TGTGCCAGCAGCCTCCGCCCGAACTATGGCTACACCTTC	CASSLRPNYGYTF
TRBV27	TRBJ1-2	NA	NA	TGTGCCAGCAGTAAACAGGGTAGCCATGGCTACACCTTC	CASSKQGSHGYTF
TRBV2	TRBJ1-5	TRBD1	NA	TGTGCTTCAGGGGGATATTATAGCAATCAGCCCCAGCATTTT	CASGGYYSNQPQHF
TRBV30	TRBJ2-5	NA	NA	TGTGCCTGGAGTTTGGGATCAGAGACCCAGTACTTC	CAWSLGSETQYF
TRBV28	TRBJ1-1	TRBD1	NA	TGTGCCAGCAGTCGGGACAGGGGATTTTGGGGCACTGAAGCTTTCTTT	CASSRDRGFWGTEAFF
TRBV6-1	TRBJ1-1	NA	NA	TGTGCCAGCAGTGAAGCTCGGTCAAGAGGGAGGACTGAAGCTTTCTTT	CASSEARSRGRTEAFF
TRBV30	TRBJ1-6	NA	NA	TGTGCCTGGAGTGTACAAGCAGGATATAATTCACCCCTCCACTTT	CAWSVQAGYNSPLHF
TRBV27	TRBJ2-1	TRBD2	NA	TGTGCCAGCAGTCTCCTCGGACTAGCGGCCACCTACAATGAGCAGTTCTTC	CASSLLGLAATYNEQFF
TRBV25-1	TRBJ1-1	NA	NA	TGTGCCAGCATTGGGCAGTTCGTCATGAACACTGAAGCTTTCTTT	CASIGQFVMNTEAFF
TRBV28	TRBJ2-5	NA	NA	TGTGCCAGCAGTCCTAGTCTAGCTAGTTCGTACCAAGAGACCCAGTACTTC	CASSPSLASSYQETQYF
TRBV9	TRBJ1-2	NA	medium-sized	TGTGCCAGCGAGGGGCAGCATGGCTACACCTTC	CASEGQHGYTF
TRBV5-6	TRBJ1-3	NA	NA	TGTGCCAGCAGCCCCCTTCCCTCGCAGGGAACTGGAAACACCATATATTTT	CASSPLPSQGTGNTIYF
TRBV28	TRBJ1-6	TRBD1	NA	TGTGCCAGCAGTTTATGGGCGCTGGGGCAGGGGGCTTCTAATTCACCCCTCCACTTT	CASSLWALGQGASNSPLHF
TRBV5-1	TRBJ2-7	NA	NA	TGCGCCAGCAGCTTGTACGCTGGACAGACCTACGAGCAGTACTTC	CASSLYAGQTYEQYF
TRBV27	TRBJ1-4	TRBD1	NA	TGTGCCAGCAGTTTAGTGACAGGGGTGGCTAATGAAAAACTGTTTTTT	CASSLVTGVANEKLFF
TRBV2	TRBJ2-7	NA	NA	TGTGCCAGCAGTGAAGTTGGCAGGCCCTACGAGCAGTACTTC	CASSEVGRPYEQYF
TRBV14	TRBJ2-5	NA	NA	TGTGCCAGCAGCCAAGCGTCACAGGGTTACGAGACCCAGTACTTC	CASSQASQGYETQYF
TRBV5-1	TRBJ2-7	NA	NA	TGCGCCAGCAGCTTCGACAGGAGCTCCTACGAGCAGTACTTC	CASSFDRSSYEQYF
TRBV5-1	TRBJ2-5	NA	NA	TGCGCCAGCAGCTTGTTTCTGGGGCAACAAGAGACCCAGTACTTC	CASSLFLGQQETQYF